The entry below gives a single T cell receptor (beta chain) sequence along with its context. The data stem from a study of blood T cell repertoires in COVID-19. The V gene lost 1 base and the J gene lost 9 bases, with 7 bases spanning the gap. CDR3 length: 12 residues. Germline-derived CDR1 and CDR2 are LNHDA and SQIVND (reference sequence). The table came from immunoSEQ multiplex PCR; TCRdb's copy has only in-frame clones and leaves some out. The sample lists roughly 32,000 clones; just over 90% were seen once. V gene TRBV19 combines with J gene TRBJ1-5; D is uncertain. The specimen was peripheral blood. The TCR comes from a man aged 55 to 70 with acute or convalescent COVID-19. The CDR3 is CASSIGPVPQHF. The CDR3 nucleotides are TGTGCCAGTAGTATAGGCCCGGTGCCCCAGCATTTT.